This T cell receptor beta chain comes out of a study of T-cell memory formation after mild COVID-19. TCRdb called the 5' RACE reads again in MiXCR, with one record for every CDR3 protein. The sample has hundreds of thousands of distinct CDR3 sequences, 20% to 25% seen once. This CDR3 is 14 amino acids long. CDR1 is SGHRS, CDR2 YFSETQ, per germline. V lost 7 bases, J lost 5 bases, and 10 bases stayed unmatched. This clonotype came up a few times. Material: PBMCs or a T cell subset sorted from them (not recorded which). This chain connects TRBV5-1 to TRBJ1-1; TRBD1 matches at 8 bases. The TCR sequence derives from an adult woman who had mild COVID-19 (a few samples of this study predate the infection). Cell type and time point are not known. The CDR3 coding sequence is TGCGCCAGCGGCCAAACAGGGGGATGGACTGAAGCTTTCTTT. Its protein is CASGQTGGWTEAFF.